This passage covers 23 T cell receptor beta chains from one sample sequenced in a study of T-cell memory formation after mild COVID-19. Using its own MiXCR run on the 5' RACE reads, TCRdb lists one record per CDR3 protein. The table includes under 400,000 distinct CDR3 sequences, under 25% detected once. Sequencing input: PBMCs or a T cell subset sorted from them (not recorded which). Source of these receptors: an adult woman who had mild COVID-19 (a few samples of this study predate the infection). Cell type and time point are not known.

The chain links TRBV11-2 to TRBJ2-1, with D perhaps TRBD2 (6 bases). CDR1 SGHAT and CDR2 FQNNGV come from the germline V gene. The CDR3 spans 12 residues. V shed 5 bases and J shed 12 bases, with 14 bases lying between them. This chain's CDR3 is CASSRMGGGQFF. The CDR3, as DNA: TGTGCCAGCAGCCGAATGGGGGGTGGGCAGTTCTTC. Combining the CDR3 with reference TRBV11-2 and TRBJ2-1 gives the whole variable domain EAGVAQSPRYKIIEKRQSVAFWCNPISGHATLYWYQQILGQGPKLLIQFQNNGVVDDSQLPKDRFSAERLKGVDSTLKIQPAKLEDSAVYLCASSRMGGGQFFGPGTRLTVL.

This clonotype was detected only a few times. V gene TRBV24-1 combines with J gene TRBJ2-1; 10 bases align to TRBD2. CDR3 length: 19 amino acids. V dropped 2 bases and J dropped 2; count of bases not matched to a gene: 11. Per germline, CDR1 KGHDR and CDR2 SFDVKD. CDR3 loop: CATSDSARTSGSAYNEQFF. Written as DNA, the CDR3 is TGTGCCACCAGTGATTCTGCCAGGACTAGCGGATCAGCCTACAATGAGCAGTTCTTC.

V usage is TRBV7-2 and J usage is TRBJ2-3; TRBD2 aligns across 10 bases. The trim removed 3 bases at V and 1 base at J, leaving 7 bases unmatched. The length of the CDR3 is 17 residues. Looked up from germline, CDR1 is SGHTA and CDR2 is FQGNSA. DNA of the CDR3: TGTGCCAGCAGCTTTTGGGCCGGGACTAGCGGCACAGATACGCAGTATTTT. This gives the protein CASSFWAGTSGTDTQYF.

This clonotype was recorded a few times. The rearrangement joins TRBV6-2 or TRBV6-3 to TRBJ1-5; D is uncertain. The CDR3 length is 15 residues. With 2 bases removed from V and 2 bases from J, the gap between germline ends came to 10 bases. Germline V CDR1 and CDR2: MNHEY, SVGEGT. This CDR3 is CASSYKGMGNQPQHF. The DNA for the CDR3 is TGTGCCAGCAGTTACAAAGGGATGGGCAATCAGCCCCAGCATTTT.

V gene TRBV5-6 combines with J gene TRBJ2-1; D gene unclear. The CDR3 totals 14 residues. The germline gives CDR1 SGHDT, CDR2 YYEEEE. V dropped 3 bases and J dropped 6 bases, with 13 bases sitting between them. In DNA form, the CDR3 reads TGTGCCAGCAGCTCCGCGGCTTCTGGCAATGAGCAGTTCTTC. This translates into CASSSAASGNEQFF.

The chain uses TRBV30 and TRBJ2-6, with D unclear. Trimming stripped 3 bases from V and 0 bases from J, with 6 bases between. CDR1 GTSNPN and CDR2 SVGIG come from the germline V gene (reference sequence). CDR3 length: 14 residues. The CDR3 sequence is CAWSWFSGANVLTF. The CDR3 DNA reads TGTGCCTGGAGCTGGTTCTCTGGGGCCAACGTCCTGACTTTC.

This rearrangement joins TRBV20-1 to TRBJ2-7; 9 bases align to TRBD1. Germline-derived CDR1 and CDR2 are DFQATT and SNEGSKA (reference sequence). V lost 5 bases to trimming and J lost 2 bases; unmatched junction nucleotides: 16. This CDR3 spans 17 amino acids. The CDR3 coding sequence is TGCAGTGCTGATCTGCCCTTTCGACAGGGGGATACCTACGAGCAGTACTTC. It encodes CSADLPFRQGDTYEQYF.

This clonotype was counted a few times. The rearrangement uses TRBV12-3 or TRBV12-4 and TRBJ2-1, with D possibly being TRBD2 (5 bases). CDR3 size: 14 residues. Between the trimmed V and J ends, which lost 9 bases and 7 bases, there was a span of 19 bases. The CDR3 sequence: CARLLPGVVNEQFF. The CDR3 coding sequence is TGTGCCAGACTCCTTCCCGGGGTAGTAAATGAGCAGTTCTTC.

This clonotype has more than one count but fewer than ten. The CDR3 region has the DNA TGTGCCAGCAGCTTTAGCGGGAGGGCCCTCGACAATGAGCAGTTCTTC. This encodes CASSFSGRALDNEQFF. V is TRBV5-4 and J is TRBJ2-1; TRBD2 aligns across 11 bases. From germline, CDR1 is SGHNT and CDR2 YYREEE (reference sequence). V lost 2 bases and J lost 5; bases outside the gene matches: 6. The CDR3 covers 16 residues.

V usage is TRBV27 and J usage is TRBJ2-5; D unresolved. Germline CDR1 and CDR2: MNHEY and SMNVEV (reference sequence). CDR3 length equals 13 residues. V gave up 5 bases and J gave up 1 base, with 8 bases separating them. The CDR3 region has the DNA TGTGCCAGCAGTCCCCGGACCCAAGAGACCCAGTACTTC. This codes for CASSPRTQETQYF.

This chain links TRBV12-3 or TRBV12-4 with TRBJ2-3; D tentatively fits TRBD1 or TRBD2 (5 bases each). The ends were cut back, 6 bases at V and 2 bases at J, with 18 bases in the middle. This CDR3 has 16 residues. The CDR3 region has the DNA TGTGCCAGCAGGACCCAGCCCGGGACCCTCACAGATACGCAGTATTTT. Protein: CASRTQPGTLTDTQYF.

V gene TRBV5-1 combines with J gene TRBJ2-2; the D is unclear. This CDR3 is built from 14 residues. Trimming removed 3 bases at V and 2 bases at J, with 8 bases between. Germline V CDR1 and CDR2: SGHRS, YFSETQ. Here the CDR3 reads CASSSPGNTGELFF. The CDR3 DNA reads TGCGCCAGCAGCTCGCCCGGAAACACCGGGGAGCTGTTTTTT.

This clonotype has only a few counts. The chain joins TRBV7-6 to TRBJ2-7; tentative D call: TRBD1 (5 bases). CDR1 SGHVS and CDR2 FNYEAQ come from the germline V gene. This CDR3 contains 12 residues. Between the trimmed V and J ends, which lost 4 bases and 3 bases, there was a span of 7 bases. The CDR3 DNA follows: TGTGCCAGCAGCTCCGGACACTACGAGCAGTACTTC. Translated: CASSSGHYEQYF.

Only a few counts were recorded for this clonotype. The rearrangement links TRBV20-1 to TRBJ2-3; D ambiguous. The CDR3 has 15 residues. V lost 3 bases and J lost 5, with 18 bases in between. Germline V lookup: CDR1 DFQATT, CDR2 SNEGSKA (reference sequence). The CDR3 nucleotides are TGCAGTGCTAGCCTTACTACCTCTACCGGAGATACGCAGTATTTT. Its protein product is CSASLTTSTGDTQYF.

CDR3 protein: CASSLAGGLAGGEDTQYF. CDR3 DNA sequence: TGTGCCAGCAGCTTAGCAGGGGGACTAGCGGGAGGGGAGGATACGCAGTATTTT. This chain connects TRBV7-2 to TRBJ2-3; TRBD2 aligns across 16 bases. Germline lookup yields CDR1 SGHTA and CDR2 FQGNSA. CDR3 length: 18 amino acids. Trimming took 0 bases from V and 6 from J; bases not matched to a gene: 6.

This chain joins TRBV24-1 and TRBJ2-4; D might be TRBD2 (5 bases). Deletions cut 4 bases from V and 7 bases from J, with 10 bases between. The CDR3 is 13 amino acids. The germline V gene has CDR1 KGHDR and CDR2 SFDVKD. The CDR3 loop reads CATSERTPNIQYF. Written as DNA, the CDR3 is TGTGCCACCAGTGAACGGACTCCTAACATTCAGTACTTC.

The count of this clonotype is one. For the CDR3, the DNA is TGTGCCTCCTCAGCCGGGGGGCGCCTCGAGCAGTACTTC. Protein sequence: CASSAGGRLEQYF. The chain employs TRBV30 and TRBJ2-7, with D possibly being TRBD2 (7 bases). Germline CDR1 GTSNPN, CDR2 SVGIG (reference sequence). V gave up 7 bases and J gave up 6 bases, with 19 bases separating them. This CDR3 has 13 amino acids.

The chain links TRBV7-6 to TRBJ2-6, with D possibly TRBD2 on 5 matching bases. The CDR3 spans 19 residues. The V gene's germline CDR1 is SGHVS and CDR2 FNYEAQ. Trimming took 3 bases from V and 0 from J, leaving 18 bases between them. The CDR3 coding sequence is TGTGCCAGCAGCTTTCGGGGTCCGTCCGGCTACTCTGGGGCCAACGTCCTGACTTTC. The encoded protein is CASSFRGPSGYSGANVLTF.

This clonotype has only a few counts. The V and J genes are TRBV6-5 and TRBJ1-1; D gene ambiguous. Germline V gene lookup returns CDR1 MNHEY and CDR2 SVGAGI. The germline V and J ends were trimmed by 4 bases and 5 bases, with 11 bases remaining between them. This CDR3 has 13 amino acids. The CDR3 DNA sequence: TGTGCCAGCAGTTCGGGAACGCGGACTGAAGCTTTCTTT. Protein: CASSSGTRTEAFF.

CDR3 in amino acids: CASSQEAGLGASYNEQFF. The CDR3 nucleotides read TGCGCCAGCAGCCAAGAAGCGGGTCTAGGCGCCTCCTACAATGAGCAGTTCTTC. The rearrangement joins TRBV4-1 to TRBJ2-1, with D possibly being TRBD2 (6 bases). Deletions cut 0 bases from V and 0 bases from J, with 15 bases between. In germline, CDR1 is MGHRA, CDR2 YSYEKL. There are 18 residues in the CDR3.

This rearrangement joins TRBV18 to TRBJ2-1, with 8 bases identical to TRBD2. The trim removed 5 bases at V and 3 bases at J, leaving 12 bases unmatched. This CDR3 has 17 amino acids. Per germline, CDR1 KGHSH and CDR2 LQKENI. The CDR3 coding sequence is TGTGCCAGCTCAAACCAGCTTGCGGCGGGGGGCTACAATGAGCAGTTCTTC. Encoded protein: CASSNQLAAGGYNEQFF.

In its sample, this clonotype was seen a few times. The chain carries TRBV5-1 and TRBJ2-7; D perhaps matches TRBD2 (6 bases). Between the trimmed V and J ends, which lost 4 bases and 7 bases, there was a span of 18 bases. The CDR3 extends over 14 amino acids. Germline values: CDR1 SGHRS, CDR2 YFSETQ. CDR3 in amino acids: CASSGRDFQGEQYF. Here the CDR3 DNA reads TGCGCCAGCAGCGGCCGGGACTTCCAAGGGGAGCAGTACTTC.

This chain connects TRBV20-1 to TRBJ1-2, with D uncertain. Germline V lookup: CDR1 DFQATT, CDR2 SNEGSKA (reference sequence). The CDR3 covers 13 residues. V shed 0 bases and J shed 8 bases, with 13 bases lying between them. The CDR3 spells CSARERWGEGYTF. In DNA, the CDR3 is TGCAGTGCTAGAGAGAGATGGGGAGAGGGCTACACCTTC.